This entry lists 23 T cell receptor beta chains sequenced from one sample in a study of regulatory T cells in long-lasting Graves disease. Time point described: persistent/refractory GD, antithyroid drugs over 5 years with positive TRAb. After RNA was extracted from PBMCs, the TCR library was made from it. CDR3-region Arm-PCR and iRepertoire HTBI primers produced the TCR beta libraries. Each CDR3 protein is one row after TCRdb ran MiXCR on the multiplex PCR reads. This table holds 400,000 to 450,000 distinct CDR3 sequences, 23% found once. The sequences come from peripheral blood mononuclear cells (PBMCs), collected when the disease was refractory, from a patient treated with antithyroid drugs. The receptor source for this set is a female donor with Graves disease.

Concerning this clonotype: A much larger clone lies a single base off, so this may be a read error. The V and J genes are TRBV12-3 or TRBV12-4 and TRBJ2-4, with no clear D. The CDR3 runs to 14 residues. The DNA for the CDR3 is TGTGCCGGCAGCATCGTTGGTACGGAAAACATTCAGTACTTC. Its protein product is CAGSIVGTENIQYF.

This clonotype was seen more than once but under ten times. CDR3 loop: CASSLGRGRRTGELFF. CDR3 nucleotides: TGTGCCAGCAGCCTCGGGAGGGGGAGAAGAACCGGGGAGCTGTTTTTT. This chain connects TRBV3-1 to TRBJ2-2, with 8 bases identical to TRBD2. The CDR3 loop spans 16 amino acids. Germline trimming cut 4 bases from V and 5 bases from J; bases unmatched to any gene: 9. The germline CDR1 and CDR2 sequences are LGHDT and YNNKEL (reference sequence).

This clonotype has at least ten counts. The chain has TRBV2 and TRBJ2-4, with D possibly being TRBD1 or TRBD2 (5 bases each). The CDR3 contains 17 residues. V was trimmed by 2 bases and J by 0 bases, leaving 14 bases between them. Per germline, CDR1 SNHLY and CDR2 FYNNEI. This CDR3 is CASSEWGSNQAKNIQYF. The CDR3 nucleotides are TGTGCCAGCAGTGAATGGGGGTCTAACCAAGCCAAAAACATTCAGTACTTC.

This clonotype has more than one count but fewer than ten. This sequence joins TRBV20-1 and TRBJ2-5, with D possibly TRBD2 on 5 matching bases. From germline, CDR1 is DFQATT and CDR2 SNEGSKA (reference sequence). The CDR3 extends over 12 amino acids. V lost 0 bases, J lost 5 bases, and 7 bases lay in between. The CDR3 reads CSARDPGETQYF. The CDR3 DNA is TGCAGTGCTAGAGACCCGGGGGAGACCCAGTACTTC.

The chain uses TRBV7-9 and TRBJ1-5; 12 nucleotides line up with TRBD1. V lost 1 base and J lost 5; bases outside the gene matches: 6. The germline V gene encodes CDR1 SEHNR and CDR2 FQNEAQ (reference sequence). The CDR3 covers 17 residues. CDR3 amino acids: CASSLEGDRGLDQPQHF. Written as DNA, the CDR3 is TGTGCCAGCAGCTTAGAGGGGGACAGGGGGCTAGATCAGCCCCAGCATTTT.

The V gene is TRBV7-9, the J gene TRBJ1-2, with D possibly TRBD1 on 6 matching bases. This CDR3 is 14 amino acids long. Germline-derived CDR1 and CDR2 are SEHNR and FQNEAQ (reference sequence). V was trimmed by 5 bases and J by 2 bases, leaving 12 bases between them. CDR3 DNA sequence: TGTGCCAGCAGCCGGGACACTTTAAACTATGGCTACACCTTC. It specifies CASSRDTLNYGYTF.

The J gene is TRBJ2-7, the V gene TRBV5-1; maybe TRBD2 (6 bases). The CDR3 extends over 16 amino acids. From germline, CDR1 is SGHRS and CDR2 YFSETQ. V lost 4 bases to trimming and J lost 4 bases, with 21 bases between them. DNA of the CDR3: TGCGCCAGCAGCCGCGGGATAGGCCGAGATGTTTACGAGCAGTACTTC. Its protein product is CASSRGIGRDVYEQYF.

In this sample, this clonotype turned up a few times. The chain recombines TRBV10-3 with TRBJ1-2; weak D call: TRBD1 (5 bases). This CDR3 contains 15 residues. CDR1 is ENHRY and CDR2 is SYGVKD in the germline V gene. Deletions cut 0 bases from V and 0 bases from J, with 8 bases between. The CDR3 sequence: CAISESGVSNYGYTF. In DNA form, the CDR3 reads TGTGCCATCAGTGAGTCAGGGGTATCTAACTATGGCTACACCTTC.

This clonotype appeared many times. The chain employs TRBV7-2 and TRBJ2-7, with D possibly being TRBD1 or TRBD2 (6 bases each). Germline V gene lookup returns CDR1 SGHTA and CDR2 FQGNSA. Between the trimmed V and J ends, which lost 2 bases and 3 bases, there was a span of 17 bases. This CDR3 is 16 amino acids long. In DNA, the CDR3 is TGTGCCAGCAGCTTAAACCCGGGCGGGACAAGCTACGAGCAGTACTTC. This encodes CASSLNPGGTSYEQYF.

The rearrangement joins TRBV2 to TRBJ2-3, with D uncertain. V lost 11 bases and J lost 6, with 18 bases in between. The germline CDR1 and CDR2 sequences are SNHLY and FYNNEI. The CDR3 covers 13 residues. DNA for the CDR3: TGTGCCGACCAGCAACTCCAAGGGGATACGCAGTATTTT. As protein: CADQQLQGDTQYF.

This clonotype has a count of ten or more. V usage is TRBV11-2 and J usage is TRBJ2-7, with D uncertain. V lost 1 base to trimming and J lost 1 base, with 5 bases between them. Per the germline V gene, CDR1 is SGHAT and CDR2 is FQNNGV. CDR3 length equals 13 residues. The CDR3: CASSLAGSYEQYF. The CDR3 bases are TGTGCCAGCAGCTTAGCGGGTTCCTACGAGCAGTACTTC.

The chain has TRBV24-1 and TRBJ1-2; unclear D gene. The CDR3 covers 11 residues. V was trimmed by 4 bases and J by 8 bases, leaving 7 bases between them. The germline CDR1 and CDR2 sequences are KGHDR and SFDVKD. The CDR3 coding sequence is TGTGCCACCAGTGAAGGAGCGGGCTACACCTTC. It encodes CATSEGAGYTF.

The rearrangement joins TRBV2 to TRBJ1-2; 9 nucleotides agree with TRBD1. Unmatched junction bases numbered 2, after V lost 1 base and J lost 2 bases. The CDR3 has 15 residues. In germline, CDR1 is SNHLY, CDR2 FYNNEI. The CDR3 here is CASSEEQGANYGYTF. CDR3 DNA: TGTGCCAGCAGTGAAGAACAGGGGGCAAACTATGGCTACACCTTC.

This clonotype was counted only a few times. The chain uses TRBV2 and TRBJ2-2; 8 bases are a match to TRBD1. The CDR3 has 19 residues. The germline V gene has CDR1 SNHLY and CDR2 FYNNEI. V lost 6 bases to trimming and J lost 5 bases; unmatched junction nucleotides: 20. This CDR3 is CASRLLPGQVVPETGELFF. The CDR3 nucleotides are TGTGCCAGCAGACTATTACCGGGACAGGTGGTCCCAGAGACCGGGGAGCTGTTTTTT.

In its sample, this clonotype was seen many times. The gene calls are TRBV20-1 and TRBJ2-5; no firm D call. V lost 4 bases to trimming and J lost 2 bases, with 11 bases between them. Germline CDR1 and CDR2: DFQATT and SNEGSKA (reference sequence). CDR3 length equals 13 residues. The CDR3 coding sequence is TGCAGTGCTACCGATCTTGGGCAAGAGACCCAGTACTTC. This translates into CSATDLGQETQYF.

This clonotype was detected many times. The CDR3 coding sequence is TGTGCCAGCAGCCCCCGCCTCCGGTCGTTCGACGAGCAGTACTTC. As protein: CASSPRLRSFDEQYF. The chain is built from TRBV9 and TRBJ2-7; D is ambiguous. CDR1 SGDLS and CDR2 YYNGEE come from the germline V gene. V was clipped by 4 bases and J by 5 bases, with 19 bases between them. CDR3 length equals 15 residues. Variable domain in full (rest from reference TRBV9 and TRBJ2-7): DSGVTQTPKHLITATGQRVTLRCSPRSGDLSVYWYQQSLDQGLQFLIQYYNGEERAKGNILERFSAQQFPDLHSELNLSSLELGDSALYFCASSPRLRSFDEQYFGPGTRLTVT.

This rearrangement joins TRBV5-1 to TRBJ2-7; D gene uncertain. Trimming removed 1 base from V and 3 bases from J, with 8 bases in between. Germline V gene sequence: CDR1 SGHRS, CDR2 YFSETQ. The CDR3 loop spans 13 amino acids. CDR3 sequence (DNA): TGCGCCAGCAGCTTGCAAAGCGACTACGAGCAGTACTTC. It is translated as CASSLQSDYEQYF. The full variable domain, rest sourced from reference TRBV5-1 and TRBJ2-7, is KAGVTQTPRYLIKTRGQQVTLSCSPISGHRSVSWYQQTPGQGLQFLFEYFSETQRNKGNFPGRFSGRQFSNSRSEMNVSTLELGDSALYLCASSLQSDYEQYFGPGTRLTVT.

This clonotype was picked up one time. This may be a read error, as it is one base from a much larger clone. It is likely a read error, because the conserved phenylalanine at the end of the CDR3 is missing. This chain joins TRBV19 and TRBJ2-5, with 11 bases aligning to TRBD2. Unmatched junction bases numbered 1, after V lost 7 bases and J lost 3 bases. From germline, CDR1 is LNHDA and CDR2 SQIVND (reference sequence). The CDR3 contains 13 residues. CDR3 amino acids: CASMGLAEETQYI. In DNA form, the CDR3 reads TGTGCCAGTATGGGACTAGCGGAAGAGACCCAGTACATC.

This clonotype occurred many times. The J gene is TRBJ2-7, the V gene TRBV12-3 or TRBV12-4; D unresolved. This CDR3 is 14 amino acids long. Trimming removed 7 bases from V and 3 bases from J, with 16 bases in between. The CDR3 is CASTARVNVYEQYF. CDR3 coding DNA: TGTGCCAGCACGGCTAGGGTGAATGTCTACGAGCAGTACTTC.

This clonotype came up many times. The chain employs TRBV20-1 and TRBJ2-7, with D possibly matching TRBD1 (6 bases). Germline V CDR1 and CDR2: DFQATT, SNEGSKA (reference sequence). The ends were cut back, 3 bases at V and 0 bases at J, with 12 bases in the middle. This CDR3 region has 14 residues. CDR3 sequence: CSARGARSSYEQYF. As DNA, the CDR3 is TGCAGTGCTAGGGGGGCGCGGAGCTCCTACGAGCAGTACTTC.

V and J are TRBV19 and TRBJ2-1, with TRBD2 matching 15 bases. This CDR3 comprises 17 residues. The ends lost 4 bases at V and 5 bases at J; junction bases unmatched: 6. CDR1 is LNHDA, CDR2 SQIVND, per germline (reference sequence). CDR3 sequence (DNA): TGTGCCAGTAGTAACCCGGGACTAGCGGGAGGCAACAATGAGCAGTTCTTC. It encodes CASSNPGLAGGNNEQFF. The full variable domain, its missing parts supplied by reference TRBV19 and TRBJ2-1, is DGGITQSPKYLFRKEGQNVTLSCEQNLNHDAMYWYRQDPGQGLRLIYYSQIVNDFQKGDIAEGYSVSREKKESFPLTVTSAQKNPTAFYLCASSNPGLAGGNNEQFFGPGTRLTVL.

This clonotype was seen only a few times. The gene calls are TRBV6-1 and TRBJ1-1; D uncertain. The CDR3 runs to 13 residues. V was pared by 6 bases and J by 7 bases, with 15 bases between. Germline CDR1 MNHNS, CDR2 SASEGT. For the CDR3, the DNA is TGTGCCAGCAGCAACCTGAACTCGGGTGAAGCTTTCTTT. It encodes CASSNLNSGEAFF.

This clonotype was found a few times. This CDR3 is CASSLSGLGYTF. In DNA form, the CDR3 reads TGCGCCAGCAGCCTCTCAGGGCTTGGCTACACCTTC. The genes are TRBV5-1 and TRBJ1-2, with D tentatively TRBD1 (5 bases). This CDR3 is 12 amino acids long. Trimming took off 4 bases at V and 7 bases at J, with 11 bases between the two ends. The germline V gene has CDR1 SGHRS and CDR2 YFSETQ.